The rows below give T cell receptor beta chains drawn from one sample of a study of blood T cells in healthy people across ages. A single record per CDR3 protein comes from TCRdb applying MiXCR to the 5' RACE reads. The profile shows roughly 570,000 distinct CDR3 sequences, approximately 27% of them singletons. The material sequenced was blood. The source of these receptors is a woman in her seventies in good health. CDR3s include the opening cysteine and the closing phenylalanine or tryptophan. The D gene is left open where the match is weak. A clone size is listed for some rows: how often the clone was seen (once, few, many), or a class if it is expanded.

J: TRBJ1-3
D: .
V: TRBV30
size: .
CDR3: CAWSPVGNTIYF
DNA: TGTGCCTGGAGTCCCGTGGGAAACACCATATATTTT

J: TRBJ2-1
D: .
V: TRBV10-3
size: few
CDR3: CAISVEQYNEQFF
DNA: TGTGCCATCAGTGTGGAACAATACAATGAGCAGTTCTTC

J: TRBJ2-5
D: .
V: TRBV4-3
size: few
CDR3: CASSQGPGFRETQYF
DNA: TGCGCCAGCAGCCAAGGTCCGGGTTTCCGAGAGACCCAGTACTTC

J: TRBJ1-1
D: TRBD1
V: TRBV11-3
size: few
CDR3: CASSSQGGADTEAFF
DNA: TGTGCCAGCAGCTCTCAGGGGGGGGCTGACACTGAAGCTTTCTTT

J: TRBJ2-7
D: .
V: TRBV9
size: .
CDR3: CASSAGSEQYF
DNA: TGTGCCAGCAGCGCCGGGAGCGAGCAGTACTTC

J: TRBJ1-1
D: .
V: TRBV27
size: few
CDR3: CASSYLGQTNTEAFF
DNA: TGTGCCAGCAGTTATTTGGGGCAGACGAACACTGAAGCTTTCTTT

J: TRBJ2-5
D: .
V: TRBV7-8
size: .
CDR3: CASSLDQAETQYF
DNA: TGTGCCAGCAGCTTAGATCAGGCGGAGACCCAGTACTTC

J: TRBJ1-3
D: .
V: TRBV30
size: .
CDR3: CAWRDSSGNTIYF
DNA: TGTGCCTGGAGGGACAGCTCTGGAAACACCATATATTTT

J: TRBJ2-1
D: TRBD2
V: TRBV20-1
size: few
CDR3: CSARTPGLAPYNEQFF
DNA: TGCAGTGCTAGAACACCGGGACTAGCCCCCTACAATGAGCAGTTCTTC

J: TRBJ2-2
D: .
V: TRBV3-1
size: .
CDR3: CASSHAQGPGELFF
DNA: TGTGCCAGCAGCCATGCACAGGGCCCCGGGGAGCTGTTTTTT

J: TRBJ1-1
D: .
V: TRBV30
size: .
CDR3: CAWTLHPNTEAFF
DNA: TGTGCCTGGACCCTACACCCGAACACTGAAGCTTTCTTT

J: TRBJ2-5
D: .
V: TRBV12-5
size: .
CDR3: CASGPSALVETQYF
DNA: TGTGCTAGTGGTCCATCAGCGCTGGTGGAGACCCAGTACTTC

J: TRBJ2-1
D: TRBD1
V: TRBV9
size: few
CDR3: CASSVQGEHYNEQFF
DNA: TGTGCCAGCAGCGTACAGGGGGAGCACTACAATGAGCAGTTCTTC

J: TRBJ2-5
D: .
V: TRBV3-1
size: few
CDR3: CASSQVDSGAQYF
DNA: TGTGCCAGCAGCCAAGTGGACTCGGGGGCCCAGTACTTC

J: TRBJ2-7
D: .
V: TRBV7-6
size: .
CDR3: CASSLEDGPSYEQYF
DNA: TGTGCCAGCAGCTTGGAGGACGGCCCCTCCTACGAGCAGTACTTC

J: TRBJ2-1
D: TRBD1
V: TRBV24-1
size: few
CDR3: CATSDLGATGSYNEQFF
DNA: TGTGCCACCAGTGATTTGGGGGCGACAGGGTCCTACAATGAGCAGTTCTTC

J: TRBJ2-3
D: TRBD2
V: TRBV6-1
size: .
CDR3: CASAGRRQRGGYGTDTQYF
DNA: TGTGCCAGCGCCGGTCGCCGGCAGCGGGGGGGATATGGCACAGATACGCAGTATTTT

J: TRBJ1-2
D: .
V: TRBV19
size: .
CDR3: CASSGYPRTNYGYTF
DNA: TGTGCCAGTAGTGGCTACCCAAGGACGAACTATGGCTACACCTTC

J: TRBJ2-1
D: TRBD2
V: TRBV5-1
size: once
CDR3: CASSLVTSVEQFF
DNA: TGCGCCAGCAGCTTGGTTACTAGCGTTGAGCAGTTCTTC

J: TRBJ2-7
D: .
V: TRBV20-1
size: .
CDR3: CSADRQDFSYEQYF
DNA: TGCAGTGCTGACCGACAGGACTTCTCCTACGAGCAGTACTTC

J: TRBJ2-7
D: .
V: TRBV7-9
size: .
CDR3: CASWGAVGEDDSYEQYF
DNA: TGTGCCAGCTGGGGAGCGGTCGGTGAAGACGACTCCTACGAGCAGTACTTC

J: TRBJ2-4
D: .
V: TRBV6-5
size: once
CDR3: CASSPGPGATQYF
DNA: TGTGCCAGCAGCCCCGGACCCGGGGCGACTCAGTACTTC

J: TRBJ1-1
D: .
V: TRBV10-2
size: few
CDR3: CASSRQSFEAFF
DNA: TGCGCCAGCAGTCGACAGAGCTTTGAAGCTTTCTTT

J: TRBJ2-3
D: .
V: TRBV6-2/TRBV6-3
size: .
CDR3: CASSYRGISSTDTQYF
DNA: TGTGCCAGCAGTTATCGGGGGATATCTAGCACAGATACGCAGTATTTT

J: TRBJ2-1
D: TRBD2
V: TRBV9
size: few
CDR3: CASSAGTSGGSHNEQFF
DNA: TGTGCCAGCAGCGCAGGGACTAGCGGGGGATCCCACAATGAGCAGTTCTTC

J: TRBJ2-1
D: .
V: TRBV5-1
size: few
CDR3: CASSIGGESNEQFF
DNA: TGCGCCAGCAGCATAGGGGGTGAGTCCAATGAGCAGTTCTTC

J: TRBJ2-5
D: TRBD2
V: TRBV27
size: few
CDR3: CASKGGGWEETQYF
DNA: TGTGCCAGCAAGGGCGGGGGTTGGGAAGAGACCCAGTACTTC

J: TRBJ2-7
D: TRBD2
V: TRBV20-1
size: .
CDR3: CSGGAGSEQYF
DNA: TGCAGTGGCGGAGCGGGAAGCGAGCAGTACTTC

J: TRBJ1-1
D: .
V: TRBV5-6
size: .
CDR3: CASSIDRGGSEAFF
DNA: TGTGCCAGTAGTATAGATCGCGGGGGCTCTGAAGCTTTCTTT

J: TRBJ1-2
D: TRBD1
V: TRBV12-3/TRBV12-4
size: .
CDR3: CASSLVGDRGRYGYTF
DNA: TGTGCCAGCAGTTTAGTTGGGGACAGGGGGCGTTATGGCTACACCTTC

J: TRBJ1-3
D: .
V: TRBV9
size: .
CDR3: CASSATTGTSGNTIYF
DNA: TGTGCCAGCAGCGCGACGACAGGAACCTCTGGAAACACCATATATTTT

J: TRBJ2-1
D: .
V: TRBV4-3
size: .
CDR3: CASSQAGTYNEQFF
DNA: TGCGCCAGCAGCCAGGCGGGAACCTACAATGAGCAGTTCTTC

J: TRBJ1-2
D: .
V: TRBV10-3
size: .
CDR3: CAISAMGLEGYTF
DNA: TGTGCCATCAGTGCCATGGGTTTGGAGGGCTACACCTTC

J: TRBJ2-7
D: .
V: TRBV5-4
size: .
CDR3: CASSLEGRPSYEQYF
DNA: TGTGCCAGCAGCCTGGAGGGGAGGCCCTCCTACGAGCAGTACTTC

J: TRBJ2-5
D: TRBD2
V: TRBV29-1
size: few
CDR3: CSVVGAGAETQYF
DNA: TGCAGCGTTGTGGGAGCGGGGGCAGAGACCCAGTACTTC

J: TRBJ2-7
D: .
V: TRBV10-3
size: few
CDR3: CAISDSQSQQYF
DNA: TGTGCCATCAGTGATTCACAGAGCCAGCAGTACTTC

J: TRBJ2-2
D: TRBD2
V: TRBV5-4
size: few
CDR3: CASSLRGGGPSTGELFF
DNA: TGTGCCAGCAGCCTCCGGGGCGGGGGGCCATCCACCGGGGAGCTGTTTTTT

J: TRBJ1-1
D: TRBD1
V: TRBV27
size: .
CDR3: CASTQRQGRTEAFF
DNA: TGTGCCAGCACCCAAAGACAGGGGCGCACTGAAGCTTTCTTT

J: TRBJ1-4
D: TRBD1
V: TRBV30
size: few
CDR3: CAWKGQVVPNEKLFF
DNA: TGTGCCTGGAAGGGACAGGTCGTCCCTAATGAAAAACTGTTTTTT

J: TRBJ1-2
D: TRBD1
V: TRBV20-1
size: .
CDR3: CSARGDRTNYGYTF
DNA: TGCAGTGCTAGAGGGGACAGGACCAACTATGGCTACACCTTC